This is a list of T cell receptor beta chains from one sample in a study of T cells in Graves' hyperthyroidism and ophthalmopathy. TCRdb called the multiplex PCR reads again in MiXCR, with one record for every CDR3 protein. Of fewer than 350,000 distinct CDR3 sequences in the sample, over 20% are singletons; the top ten hold around 50%. The material sequenced was blood. The receptors stem from a woman in her forties or fifties with Graves' hyperthyroidism. CDR3s include the opening cysteine and the closing phenylalanine or tryptophan. Each record gives: V gene, J gene, D gene, clone size, CDR3 DNA, CDR3 protein. The D gene is left open where the match is weak. Clone size, where shown, is once, few, many, or a class for clones that have expanded.

v_gene: TRBV7-9; j_gene: TRBJ1-6; d_gene: TRBD1; abundance: -; CDR3nt: TGTGCCATCAAAATCAGGGGGATCGGATCCTATAATTCACCCCTCCACTTT; CDR3aa: CAIKIRGIGSYNSPLHF
v_gene: TRBV29-1; j_gene: TRBJ2-7; d_gene: -; abundance: many; CDR3nt: TGCAGCGTCTGGCTGGCGGACAACTCCTACGAGCAGTACTTC; CDR3aa: CSVWLADNSYEQYF
v_gene: TRBV3-1; j_gene: TRBJ1-2; d_gene: -; abundance: -; CDR3nt: TGTGCCAGCAGCCAAGAAAGCGGGTACTATGGCTACACCTTC; CDR3aa: CASSQESGYYGYTF
v_gene: TRBV24-1; j_gene: TRBJ1-2; d_gene: -; abundance: -; CDR3nt: TGTGCCACCAGTGGGGGCAGCTATGGCTACACCTTC; CDR3aa: CATSGGSYGYTF
v_gene: TRBV9; j_gene: TRBJ1-2; d_gene: -; abundance: many; CDR3nt: TGTGCCAGCAGCGTAGGTGAACAGAGCTATGGCTACACCTTC; CDR3aa: CASSVGEQSYGYTF
v_gene: TRBV29-1; j_gene: TRBJ2-5; d_gene: TRBD1; abundance: many; CDR3nt: TGCAGCGTCGGGGCGGACAGGGTCCAAGAGACCCAGTACTTC; CDR3aa: CSVGADRVQETQYF
v_gene: TRBV30; j_gene: TRBJ2-1; d_gene: TRBD1; abundance: many; CDR3nt: TGTGCCTGGAGGGACAGGGGGGGAAATGAGCAGTTCTTC; CDR3aa: CAWRDRGGNEQFF
v_gene: TRBV28; j_gene: TRBJ2-5; d_gene: -; abundance: many; CDR3nt: TGTGCCAGCACAGGGAAATCGACCCAGTACTTC; CDR3aa: CASTGKSTQYF
v_gene: TRBV7-6; j_gene: TRBJ2-3; d_gene: TRBD1; abundance: many; CDR3nt: TGTGCCAGCAGCTCGGAATCCGGGACAGGTCCCACAGATACGCAGTATTTT; CDR3aa: CASSSESGTGPTDTQYF
v_gene: TRBV2; j_gene: TRBJ2-6; d_gene: TRBD1; abundance: many; CDR3nt: TGTGCCAGCAGGACAGGGGTAGCTGGGGCCAACGTCCTGACTTTC; CDR3aa: CASRTGVAGANVLTF
v_gene: TRBV14; j_gene: TRBJ2-2; d_gene: -; abundance: -; CDR3nt: TGTGCCAGCAGCAGCAGGGTTACCGGGGAGCTGTTTTTT; CDR3aa: CASSSRVTGELFF
v_gene: TRBV5-4; j_gene: TRBJ2-5; d_gene: TRBD2; abundance: many; CDR3nt: TGTGCCAGCAGCGAAGATAGCGGGAGTTGGGAGACCCAGTACTTC; CDR3aa: CASSEDSGSWETQYF
v_gene: TRBV19; j_gene: TRBJ1-4; d_gene: TRBD1; abundance: -; CDR3nt: TGTGCCAGTAGTATCGGACAGGGCCCCGAAAAACTGTTTTTT; CDR3aa: CASSIGQGPEKLFF
v_gene: TRBV2; j_gene: TRBJ2-1; d_gene: TRBD2; abundance: -; CDR3nt: TGTGCCAGCAGTAGTATAGCGGGAGATTATGAGCAGTTCTTC; CDR3aa: CASSSIAGDYEQFF
v_gene: TRBV28; j_gene: TRBJ2-7; d_gene: TRBD2; abundance: many; CDR3nt: TGTGCCAGCAGTACCCCAACTAGCGGGGCCGCCTACGAGCAGTACTTC; CDR3aa: CASSTPTSGAAYEQYF
v_gene: TRBV11-3; j_gene: TRBJ2-1; d_gene: TRBD2; abundance: -; CDR3nt: TGTGCCAGCAGCATAGCGGGAGTTGAGCAGTTCTTC; CDR3aa: CASSIAGVEQFF
v_gene: TRBV2; j_gene: TRBJ2-3; d_gene: TRBD1; abundance: -; CDR3nt: TGTGCCAGCGCAAGACAGGGGGCGTCAGATACGCAGTATTTT; CDR3aa: CASARQGASDTQYF